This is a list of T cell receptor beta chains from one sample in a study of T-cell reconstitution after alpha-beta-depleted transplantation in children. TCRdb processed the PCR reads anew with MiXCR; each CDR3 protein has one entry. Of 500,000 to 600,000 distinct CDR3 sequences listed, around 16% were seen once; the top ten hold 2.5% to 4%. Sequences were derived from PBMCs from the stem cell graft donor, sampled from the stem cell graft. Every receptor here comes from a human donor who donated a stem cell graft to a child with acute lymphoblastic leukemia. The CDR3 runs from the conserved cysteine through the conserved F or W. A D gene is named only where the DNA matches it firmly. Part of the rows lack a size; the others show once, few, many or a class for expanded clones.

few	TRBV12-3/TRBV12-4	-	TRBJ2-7	CASSWAGTSYEQYF	TGTGCCAGCAGTTGGGCGGGAACCTCCTACGAGCAGTACTTC
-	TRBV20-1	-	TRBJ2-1	CSARDQGFVVHEQFF	TGCAGTGCTAGAGATCAAGGTTTTGTTGTACATGAGCAGTTCTTC
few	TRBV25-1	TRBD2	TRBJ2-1	CASSATRLARLNEQFF	TGTGCCAGCAGTGCTACGCGACTAGCGCGACTCAATGAGCAGTTCTTC
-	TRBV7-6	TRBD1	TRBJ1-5	CASNRAKKRGLLISNQPQHF	TGTGCCAGCAATAGGGCTAAAAAGAGGGGGCTTCTTATTAGCAATCAGCCCCAGCATTTT
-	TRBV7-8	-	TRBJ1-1	CASSFRLGGDTEAFF	TGTGCCAGCAGCTTTCGTTTGGGGGGAGACACTGAAGCTTTCTTT
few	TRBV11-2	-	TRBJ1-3	CASSPRRASGRGNTIYF	TGTGCCAGCAGTCCACGCCGGGCTTCCGGAAGAGGAAACACCATATATTTT
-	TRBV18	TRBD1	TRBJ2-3	CASSPQGRTDTQYF	TGTGCCAGCTCCCCACAGGGGAGAACAGATACGCAGTATTTT
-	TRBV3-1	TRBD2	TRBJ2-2	CASSQDPGGLDTGELFF	TGTGCCAGCAGCCAAGACCCGGGAGGGCTTGACACCGGGGAGCTGTTTTTT
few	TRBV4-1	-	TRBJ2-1	CASTHGGDGNEQFF	TGCGCCAGCACCCATGGAGGGGACGGGAATGAGCAGTTCTTC
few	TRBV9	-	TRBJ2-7	CASSPSGGGNAEQYF	TGTGCCAGCAGCCCATCAGGTGGGGGAAACGCCGAGCAGTACTTC